Sequencing of this TCR beta chain was carried out in a study of T cell responses to AZD1222 COVID-19 vaccine. General study points: Females made up more of the donors, who were largely white British, and clonal diversity may have come out too low. Compared with day 0, the breadth and depth of the Spike-specific TCR repertoire rose significantly after two doses of AZD1222. Along spike, vaccine-associated CD4 TCRs were found throughout, with dominance at 160-218 and 743-854.

In regard to this clone: Its antigen is as yet unknown.

Trimming took off 2 bases at V and 0 bases at J, with 14 bases between the two ends. Germline V CDR1 and CDR2: MGHRA, YSYEKL. This CDR3 has 17 amino acids. Assay: immunoSEQ multiplex PCR; the TCRdb copy retains only in-frame clones and omits some. The sample consists of over 100,000 clones, 93% of them appearing once. V usage is TRBV4-1 and J usage is TRBJ2-1; D ambiguous. Sequenced material: peripheral blood, taken on day 0 of AZD1222 vaccination. This TCR came from an adult in good health. The DNA of the CDR3 is TGCGCCAGCAGCCAAAGTGTCACGCGGAGCTCCTACAATGAGCAGTTCTTC. Protein product: CASSQSVTRSSYNEQFF.